This T cell receptor (beta chain) was obtained from a study of blood T cell repertoires in COVID-19. Whole-study context: Nucleic acid was either cDNA or gDNA, and it came from T cells, B-cell-depleted T cells, or PBMCs.

CDR3 size: 14 residues. The ends lost 11 bases at V and 6 bases at J; junction bases unmatched: 14. CDR1 MNHEY and CDR2 SMNVEV come from the germline V gene (reference sequence). In the original analysis: Reference gene primer amplification yielded estimated nucleated cell counts. TCRdb's copy holds only in-frame clones and misses some; the assay was immunoSEQ multiplex PCR. V and J calls and clone size are those listed in that table; D and trimming were worked out from the DNA. The sample records approximately 38,000 clones, about 94% being singletons. The chain employs TRBV27 and TRBJ2-7; the match to TRBD1 covers 9 bases. Material for sequencing was peripheral blood. This TCR was sampled from a human donor with active COVID-19. The donor label of this sample is uncertain. CDR3 sequence reads: CAASRGTGSAEQYF. The CDR3 coding sequence is TGTGCCGCCAGCCGGGGGACAGGGTCGGCCGAGCAGTACTTC.